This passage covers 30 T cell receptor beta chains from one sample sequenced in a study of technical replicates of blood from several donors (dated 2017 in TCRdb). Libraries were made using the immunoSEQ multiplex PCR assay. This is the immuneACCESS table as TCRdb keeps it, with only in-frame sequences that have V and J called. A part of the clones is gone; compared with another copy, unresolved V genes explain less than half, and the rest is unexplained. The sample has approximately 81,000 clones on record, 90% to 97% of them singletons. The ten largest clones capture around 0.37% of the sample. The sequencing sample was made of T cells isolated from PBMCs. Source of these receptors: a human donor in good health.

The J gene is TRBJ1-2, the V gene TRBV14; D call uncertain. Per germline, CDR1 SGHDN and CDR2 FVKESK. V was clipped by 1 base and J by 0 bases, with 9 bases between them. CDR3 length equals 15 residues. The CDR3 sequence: CASSQGRETNYGYTF. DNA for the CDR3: TGTGCCAGCAGCCAAGGTCGGGAGACTAACTATGGCTACACCTTC.

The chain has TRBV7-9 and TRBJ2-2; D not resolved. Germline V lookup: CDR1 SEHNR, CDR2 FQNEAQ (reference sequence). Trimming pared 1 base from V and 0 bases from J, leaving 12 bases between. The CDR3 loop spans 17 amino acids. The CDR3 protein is CASSLEPAFANTGELFF. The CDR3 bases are TGTGCCAGCAGCTTAGAGCCAGCGTTCGCGAACACCGGGGAGCTGTTTTTT.

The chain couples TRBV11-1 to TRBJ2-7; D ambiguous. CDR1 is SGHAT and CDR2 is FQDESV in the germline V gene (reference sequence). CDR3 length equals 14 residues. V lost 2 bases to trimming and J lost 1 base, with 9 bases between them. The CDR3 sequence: CASSLTPLSYEQYF. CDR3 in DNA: TGTGCCAGCAGCTTAACTCCCCTATCCTACGAGCAGTACTTC.

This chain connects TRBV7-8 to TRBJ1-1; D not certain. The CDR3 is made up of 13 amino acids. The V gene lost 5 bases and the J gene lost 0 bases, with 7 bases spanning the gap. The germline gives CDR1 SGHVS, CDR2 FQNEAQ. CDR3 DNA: TGTGCCAGCAGCCCCAGTCTGAACACTGAAGCTTTCTTT. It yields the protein CASSPSLNTEAFF.

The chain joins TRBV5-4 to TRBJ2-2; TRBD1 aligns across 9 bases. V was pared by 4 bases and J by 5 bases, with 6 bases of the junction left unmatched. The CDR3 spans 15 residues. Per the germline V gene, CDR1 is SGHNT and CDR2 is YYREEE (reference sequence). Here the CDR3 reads CASSMGQGRTGELFF. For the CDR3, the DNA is TGTGCCAGCAGCATGGGACAGGGAAGAACCGGGGAGCTGTTTTTT.

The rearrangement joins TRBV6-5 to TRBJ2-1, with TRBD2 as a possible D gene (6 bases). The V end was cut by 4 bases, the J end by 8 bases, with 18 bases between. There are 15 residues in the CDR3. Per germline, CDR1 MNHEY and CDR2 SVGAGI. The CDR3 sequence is CASSSERELPDEQFF. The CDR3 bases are TGTGCCAGCAGTTCGGAACGGGAGTTACCCGATGAGCAGTTCTTC.

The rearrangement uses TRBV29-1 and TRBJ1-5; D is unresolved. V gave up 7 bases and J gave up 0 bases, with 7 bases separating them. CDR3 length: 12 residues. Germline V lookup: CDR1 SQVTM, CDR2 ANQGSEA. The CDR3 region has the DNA TGCAGCGCGCGACATAGCAATCAGCCCCAGCATTTT. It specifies CSARHSNQPQHF.

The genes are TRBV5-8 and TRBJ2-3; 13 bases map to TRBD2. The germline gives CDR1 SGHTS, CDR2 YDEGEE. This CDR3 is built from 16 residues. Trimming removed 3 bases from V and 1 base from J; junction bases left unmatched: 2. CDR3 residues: CASSYGLAGGTDTQYF. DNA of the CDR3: TGTGCCAGCAGCTACGGACTAGCGGGGGGCACAGATACGCAGTATTTT.

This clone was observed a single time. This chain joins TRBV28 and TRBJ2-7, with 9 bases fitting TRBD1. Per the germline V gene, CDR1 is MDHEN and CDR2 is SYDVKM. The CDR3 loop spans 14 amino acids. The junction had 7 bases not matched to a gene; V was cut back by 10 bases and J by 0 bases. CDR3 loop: CATRGDRVSYEQYF. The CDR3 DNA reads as TGTGCCACCAGGGGGGACAGGGTCTCCTACGAGCAGTACTTC.

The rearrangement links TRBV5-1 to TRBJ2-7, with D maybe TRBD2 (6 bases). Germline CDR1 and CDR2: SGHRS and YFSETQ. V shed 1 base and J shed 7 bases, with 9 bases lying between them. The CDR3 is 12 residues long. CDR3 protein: CASSLYGREQYF. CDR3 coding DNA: TGCGCCAGCAGCTTGTATGGGAGGGAGCAGTACTTC. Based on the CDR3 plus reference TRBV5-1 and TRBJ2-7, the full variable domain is KAGVTQTPRYLIKTRGQQVTLSCSPISGHRSVSWYQQTPGQGLQFLFEYFSETQRNKGNFPGRFSGRQFSNSRSEMNVSTLELGDSALYLCASSLYGREQYFGPGTRLTVT.

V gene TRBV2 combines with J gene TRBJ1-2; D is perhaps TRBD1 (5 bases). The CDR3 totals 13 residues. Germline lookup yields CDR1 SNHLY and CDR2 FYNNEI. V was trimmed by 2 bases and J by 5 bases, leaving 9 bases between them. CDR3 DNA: TGTGCCAGCAGTGAAATGGCAGGGTATGGCTACACCTTC. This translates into CASSEMAGYGYTF.

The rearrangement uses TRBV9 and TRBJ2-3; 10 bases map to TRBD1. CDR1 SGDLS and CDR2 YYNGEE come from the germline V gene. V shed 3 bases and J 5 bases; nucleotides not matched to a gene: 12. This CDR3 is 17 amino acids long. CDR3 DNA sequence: TGTGCCAGCAGCGACCCAAAAGGGGGACAGGGGATAGATACGCAGTATTTT. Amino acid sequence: CASSDPKGGQGIDTQYF.

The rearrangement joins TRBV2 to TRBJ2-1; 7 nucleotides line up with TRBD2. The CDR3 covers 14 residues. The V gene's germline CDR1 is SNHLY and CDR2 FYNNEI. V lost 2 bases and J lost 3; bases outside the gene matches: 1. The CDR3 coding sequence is TGTGCCAGCAGTGAAACTAGCGACTACAATGAGCAGTTCTTC. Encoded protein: CASSETSDYNEQFF.

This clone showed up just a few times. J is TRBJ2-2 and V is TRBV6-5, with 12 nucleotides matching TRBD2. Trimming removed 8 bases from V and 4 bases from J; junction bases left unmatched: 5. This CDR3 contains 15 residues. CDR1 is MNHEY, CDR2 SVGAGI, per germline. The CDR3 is CASGGLAGFTGELFF. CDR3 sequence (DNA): TGTGCCAGCGGGGGACTAGCGGGCTTCACCGGGGAGCTGTTTTTT.

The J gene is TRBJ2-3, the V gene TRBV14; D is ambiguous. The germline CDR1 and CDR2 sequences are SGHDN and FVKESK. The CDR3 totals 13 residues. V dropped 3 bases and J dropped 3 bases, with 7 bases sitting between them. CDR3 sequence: CASSHAGTDTQYF. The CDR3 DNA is TGTGCCAGCAGCCACGCCGGTACAGATACGCAGTATTTT.

The CDR3 nucleotides are TGCGCCAGCAGCCAAGAAGGAGGGTTTGGCATTCAGTACTTC. It translates to CASSQEGGFGIQYF. The rearrangement uses TRBV4-3 and TRBJ2-4, with D maybe TRBD2 (6 bases). V was trimmed by 0 bases and J by 9 bases, leaving 12 bases between them. The V gene's germline CDR1 is LGHNA and CDR2 YSLEER. CDR3 size: 14 residues.

As DNA, the CDR3 is TGCGCCAGCAGTGAATCCGGGACAGGGTTCACCAATCAGCCCCAGCATTTT. Protein product: CASSESGTGFTNQPQHF. The V gene is TRBV10-2, the J gene TRBJ1-5; 9 positions match TRBD1. The junction had 9 bases not matched to a gene; V was cut back by 3 bases and J by 3 bases. The CDR3 spans 17 residues. Germline V gene sequence: CDR1 WSHSY, CDR2 SAAADI.

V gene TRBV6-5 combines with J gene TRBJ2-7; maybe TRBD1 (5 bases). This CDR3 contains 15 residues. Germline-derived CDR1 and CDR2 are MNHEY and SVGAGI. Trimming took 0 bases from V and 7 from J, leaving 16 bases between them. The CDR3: CASSYSRSGLKEQYF. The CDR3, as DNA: TGTGCCAGCAGTTACTCGAGGTCAGGGCTTAAAGAGCAGTACTTC.

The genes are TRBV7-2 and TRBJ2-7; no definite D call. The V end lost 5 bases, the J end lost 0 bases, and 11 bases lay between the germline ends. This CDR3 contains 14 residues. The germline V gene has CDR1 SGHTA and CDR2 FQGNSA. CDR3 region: CASSQDWSSYEQYF. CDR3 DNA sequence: TGTGCCAGCAGCCAAGACTGGAGCTCCTACGAGCAGTACTTC.

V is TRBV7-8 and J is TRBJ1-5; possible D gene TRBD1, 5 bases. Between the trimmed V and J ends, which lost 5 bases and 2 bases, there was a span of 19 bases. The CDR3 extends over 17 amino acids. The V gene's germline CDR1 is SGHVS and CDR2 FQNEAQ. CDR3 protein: CASSRGRGGLGNQPQHF. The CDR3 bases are TGTGCCAGCAGCCGTGGGAGGGGAGGATTGGGCAATCAGCCCCAGCATTTT. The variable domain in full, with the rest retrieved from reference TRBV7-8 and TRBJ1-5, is GAGVSQSPRYKVAKRGQDVALRCDPISGHVSLFWYQQALGQGPEFLTYFQNEAQLDKSGLPSDRFFAERPEGSVSTLKIQRTQQEDSAVYLCASSRGRGGLGNQPQHFGDGTRLSIL.

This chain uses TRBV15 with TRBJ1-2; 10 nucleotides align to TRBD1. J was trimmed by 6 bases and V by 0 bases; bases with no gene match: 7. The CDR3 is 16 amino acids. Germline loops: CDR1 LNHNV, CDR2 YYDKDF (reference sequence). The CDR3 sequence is CATSRDAWDRGDGYTF. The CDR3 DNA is TGTGCCACCAGCAGAGACGCCTGGGACAGGGGAGATGGCTACACCTTC.

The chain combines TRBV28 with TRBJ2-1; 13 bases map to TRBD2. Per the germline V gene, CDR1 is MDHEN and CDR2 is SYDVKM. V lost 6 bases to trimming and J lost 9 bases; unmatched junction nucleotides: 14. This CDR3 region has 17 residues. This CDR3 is CASSPPYGTSGNGEQFF. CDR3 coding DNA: TGTGCCAGCAGCCCACCCTACGGGACTAGCGGGAACGGTGAGCAGTTCTTC.

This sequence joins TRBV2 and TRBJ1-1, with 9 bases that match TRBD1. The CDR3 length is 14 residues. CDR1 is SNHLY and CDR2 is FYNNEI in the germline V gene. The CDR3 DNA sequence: TGTGCACCGGGACAGGGTATAACTAACACTGAAGCTTTCTTT. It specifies CAPGQGITNTEAFF. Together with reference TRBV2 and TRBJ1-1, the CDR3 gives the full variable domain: EPEVTQTPSHQVTQMGQEVILRCVPISNHLYFYWYRQILGQKVEFLVSFYNNEISEKSEIFDDQFSVERPDGSNFTLKIRSTKLEDSAMYFCAPGQGITNTEAFFGQGTRLTVV.

DNA for the CDR3: TGCGCCAGCAGCCAGGGTTACTCGGACAGTCACACAGATACGCAGTATTTT. It codes for CASSQGYSDSHTDTQYF. The V gene is TRBV4-3, the J gene TRBJ2-3; possibly TRBD1 for D (6 bases). CDR3 size: 17 residues. Germline-derived CDR1 and CDR2 are LGHNA and YSLEER. Trimming left V 3 bases short and J 2 bases short, with 18 bases between.

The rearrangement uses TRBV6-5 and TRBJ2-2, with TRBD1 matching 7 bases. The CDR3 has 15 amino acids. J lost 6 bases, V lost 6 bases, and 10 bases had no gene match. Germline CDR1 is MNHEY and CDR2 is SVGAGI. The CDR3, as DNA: TGTGCCAGCAGCCCTCTCTTAGGGGGCCCCGGGGAGCTGTTTTTT. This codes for CASSPLLGGPGELFF.

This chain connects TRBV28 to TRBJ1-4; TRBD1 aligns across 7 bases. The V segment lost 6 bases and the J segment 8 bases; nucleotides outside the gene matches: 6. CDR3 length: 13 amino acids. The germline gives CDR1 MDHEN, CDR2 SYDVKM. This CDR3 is CASSPRQGEKLFF. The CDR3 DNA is TGTGCCAGCAGCCCAAGACAGGGCGAAAAACTGTTTTTT.

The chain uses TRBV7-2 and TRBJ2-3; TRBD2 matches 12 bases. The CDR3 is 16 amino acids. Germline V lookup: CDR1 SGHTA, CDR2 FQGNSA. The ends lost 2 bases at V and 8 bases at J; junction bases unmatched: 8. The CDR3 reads CASSLTLLAGGGTQYF. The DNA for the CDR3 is TGTGCCAGCAGCTTAACACTACTAGCGGGAGGCGGTACGCAGTATTTT.

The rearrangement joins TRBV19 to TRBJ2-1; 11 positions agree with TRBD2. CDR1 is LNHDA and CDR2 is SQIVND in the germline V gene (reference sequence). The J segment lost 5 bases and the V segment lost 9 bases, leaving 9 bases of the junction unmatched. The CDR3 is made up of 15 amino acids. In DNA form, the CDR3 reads TGTGCCAGCACTAATATAGCGGGAGGGAACAATGAGCAGTTCTTC. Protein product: CASTNIAGGNNEQFF.

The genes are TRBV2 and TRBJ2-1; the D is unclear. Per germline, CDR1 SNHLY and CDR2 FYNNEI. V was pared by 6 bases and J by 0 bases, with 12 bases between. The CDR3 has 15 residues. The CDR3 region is CASRVLVYSYNEQFF. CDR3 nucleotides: TGTGCCAGCAGAGTTCTAGTATACTCCTACAATGAGCAGTTCTTC.

The CDR3 protein is CASSLSSTDTQYF. For the CDR3, the DNA is TGCGCCAGCAGCTTGTCTAGCACAGATACGCAGTATTTT. The V and J genes are TRBV5-1 and TRBJ2-3; no clear D gene. V was shortened by 1 base and J by 0 bases, with 3 bases between the two germline ends. This CDR3 comprises 13 residues. Germline CDR1 is SGHRS and CDR2 is YFSETQ.